These 13 T cell receptor beta chains were all obtained from the same sample, sequenced in a study of T cells after yellow fever vaccination. One entry per CDR3 protein, called by TCRdb with MiXCR from the 5' RACE reads. In the table there are some 300,000 distinct CDR3 sequences, approximately 8% of which are singletons. This specimen consisted of CD4+ T cells sorted from PBMCs, obtained 5 days after the yellow fever booster vaccination. Receptors were obtained from a man between 18 and 29 years old who received the YFV17D yellow fever vaccine.

This chain connects TRBV9 to TRBJ2-7, with 8 bases identical to TRBD1. Unmatched junction bases numbered 3, after V lost 2 bases and J lost 2 bases. The CDR3 has 14 amino acids. The V gene's germline CDR1 is SGDLS and CDR2 YYNGEE. CDR3 loop: CASSVGQGPYEQYF. CDR3 nucleotide sequence: TGTGCCAGCAGCGTTGGACAGGGTCCCTACGAGCAGTACTTC.

The rearrangement joins TRBV12-3 or TRBV12-4 to TRBJ2-3, with TRBD2 matching over 7 bases. The CDR3 loop spans 16 amino acids. With V trimmed by 5 bases and J by 1 base, 9 bases remained unmatched. The CDR3 nucleotides are TGTGCCAGCAGTCTCCAGATGGGGGGGGGCACAGATACGCAGTATTTT. The encoded protein is CASSLQMGGGTDTQYF.

This clonotype was recorded a few times. The CDR3 nucleotides are TGTGCCACCAGTGACGCGAGCGGACCCGCGGATACGCAGTATTTT. This translates into CATSDASGPADTQYF. The gene calls are TRBV24-1 and TRBJ2-3; D is perhaps TRBD2 (5 bases). V was cut by 4 bases and J by 6 bases, with 16 bases left in between. The CDR3 totals 15 residues. Germline V gene sequence: CDR1 KGHDR, CDR2 SFDVKD.

The chain joins TRBV12-3 or TRBV12-4 to TRBJ1-6, with 7 bases aligning to TRBD1. This CDR3 has 14 residues. J lost 10 bases, V lost 6 bases, and 9 bases had no gene match. The CDR3 region has the DNA TGTGCCAGCAGCCGTACAGGGGTAGGGTCACCCCTCCACTTT. Protein: CASSRTGVGSPLHF.

This clonotype was detected many times. V gene TRBV11-2 combines with J gene TRBJ2-1, with D unresolved. This CDR3 spans 13 amino acids. The V and J ends lost 5 bases and 5 bases respectively, with 10 bases between them. Germline V gene data show CDR1 as SGHAT and CDR2 as FQNNGV. In DNA form, the CDR3 reads TGTGCCAGCAGCCAGGCGCGTCACAATGAGCAGTTCTTC. Its translation is CASSQARHNEQFF.

This chain links TRBV5-1 with TRBJ2-3; TRBD2 aligns across 8 bases. This CDR3 is 17 amino acids long. V lost 2 bases, J lost 5 bases, and 13 bases stayed unmatched. The V gene's germline CDR1 is SGHRS and CDR2 YFSETQ. CDR3 residues: CASSFTTGGPIKDTQYF. The CDR3 DNA reads TGCGCCAGCAGCTTTACTACGGGGGGGCCGATCAAAGATACGCAGTATTTT.

The V and J genes are TRBV4-3 and TRBJ2-3; 10 nucleotides align to TRBD2. This CDR3 is 16 amino acids long. J was trimmed by 2 bases and V by 1 base; bases with no gene match: 3. In germline, CDR1 is LGHNA, CDR2 YSLEER. The CDR3 reads CASSQVLAGDTDTQYF. The CDR3 nucleotides read TGCGCCAGCAGCCAAGTCCTAGCGGGGGACACAGATACGCAGTATTTT.

In its sample, this clonotype was seen many times. The genes are TRBV5-1 and TRBJ2-6; no reliable D call. V was pared by 4 bases and J by 0 bases, with 14 bases between. CDR1 SGHRS and CDR2 YFSETQ come from the germline V gene. The length of the CDR3 is 17 residues. CDR3 loop: CASSPRTLFSGANVLTF. CDR3 coding DNA: TGCGCCAGCAGCCCGCGGACCCTCTTCTCTGGGGCCAACGTCCTGACTTTC.

The rearrangement joins TRBV7-9 to TRBJ1-6, with TRBD1 matching over 9 bases. This CDR3 has 16 residues. Germline loops: CDR1 SEHNR, CDR2 FQNEAQ (reference sequence). With 5 bases clipped from V and 6 bases from J, the junction kept 8 bases outside the gene matches. CDR3: CASSPGTGFRNSPLHF. The CDR3, as DNA: TGTGCCAGCAGCCCGGGGACAGGGTTTCGTAATTCACCCCTCCACTTT.

This chain uses TRBV10-3 with TRBJ1-6; a weak D match, TRBD1 (6 bases). Trimming pared 0 bases from V and 6 bases from J, leaving 12 bases between. Germline values: CDR1 ENHRY, CDR2 SYGVKD. The CDR3 has 16 residues. DNA for the CDR3: TGTGCCATCAGTGAGTCGAGAGGGGGGAGTAATTCACCCCTCCACTTT. This codes for CAISESRGGSNSPLHF.

Only a few counts were recorded for this clonotype. The gene calls are TRBV6-1 and TRBJ2-7; 8 bases map to TRBD1. J lost 7 bases, V lost 6 bases, and 5 bases had no gene match. CDR1 is MNHNS and CDR2 is SASEGT in the germline V gene. The CDR3 runs 12 residues. The CDR3 sequence is CASSDQGAEQYF. The CDR3 DNA follows: TGTGCCAGCAGCGACCAGGGGGCTGAGCAGTACTTC.

This clonotype was observed many times. The chain recombines TRBV7-2 with TRBJ1-1; D is unresolved. V lost 3 bases, J lost 2 bases, and 13 bases lay in between. The CDR3 runs to 15 residues. Germline CDR1 is SGHTA and CDR2 is FQGNSA. Written as DNA, the CDR3 is TGTGCCAGCAGCTTGGGCCCGGGCTTCAACACTGAAGCTTTCTTT. It specifies CASSLGPGFNTEAFF. The complete variable domain, with remaining parts taken from reference TRBV7-2 and TRBJ1-1, reads GAGVSQSPSNKVTEKGKDVELRCDPISGHTALYWYRQSLGQGLEFLIYFQGNSAPDKSGLPSDRFSAERTGGSVSTLTIQRTQQEDSAVYLCASSLGPGFNTEAFFGQGTRLTVV.

The genes are TRBV10-1 and TRBJ2-1, with D uncertain. The V end was cut by 4 bases, the J end by 0 bases, with 10 bases between. This CDR3 spans 15 amino acids. The germline CDR1 and CDR2 sequences are WNHNN and SYGVQD (reference sequence). CDR3 nucleotide sequence: TGCGCCAGCAGTGCCCAGCTAAGCTCCTACAATGAGCAGTTCTTC. It specifies CASSAQLSSYNEQFF.